Following are 13 T cell receptor beta chains from one sample sequenced in a study of radiotherapy plus CTLA-4 blockade in lung cancer. Using immunoSEQ multiplex PCR, the repertoire was profiled, and TCRdb retains in-frame clones only, with some absent. The table records tens of thousands of clones, approximately 80% of them present only once. This specimen consisted of peripheral blood, obtained from a patient treated with radiotherapy plus ipilimumab. All receptors derive from a human donor with non-small cell lung cancer that progressed on radiotherapy plus ipilimumab.

This sequence joins TRBV5-1 and TRBJ1-1, with 7 nucleotides matching TRBD1. CDR1 SGHRS and CDR2 YFSETQ come from the germline V gene. The CDR3 has 14 amino acids. V was clipped by 3 bases and J by 7 bases; unmatched bases: 9. The CDR3 protein is CASSSGTADNEAFF. CDR3 nucleotides: TGCGCCAGCAGCTCAGGGACAGCGGACAATGAAGCTTTCTTT.

The CDR3 sequence is CASSVRGTPGANVLTF. As DNA, the CDR3 is TGTGCCAGCAGCGTGCGGGGAACCCCTGGGGCCAACGTCCTGACTTTC. The chain employs TRBV9 and TRBJ2-6; D possibly corresponds to TRBD2 (6 bases). Germline loops: CDR1 SGDLS, CDR2 YYNGEE. This CDR3 comprises 16 residues. Between the trimmed V and J ends, which lost 2 bases and 2 bases, there was a span of 11 bases.

The chain employs TRBV5-6 and TRBJ1-6; 10 bases match TRBD1. V trimming: 4 bases; J trimming: 14 bases; junction bases outside the gene matches: 9. The CDR3 consists of 14 residues. Germline V lookup: CDR1 SGHDT, CDR2 YYEEEE. CDR3: CASSRRDRGATLHF. DNA of the CDR3: TGTGCCAGCAGCCGCCGGGACAGGGGCGCAACCCTCCACTTT.

As regards this clone: A read error may account for a junction end that differs from germline. The chain employs TRBV25-1 and TRBJ2-5, with D tentatively TRBD1 (6 bases). Germline loops: CDR1 MGHDK, CDR2 SYGVNS. The CDR3 loop spans 15 amino acids. The CDR3 DNA follows: TGTGCCAGCAGTCTCCCGGCTTGGGACACCGGAGTTTTAGACTTC. Amino acid sequence: CASSLPAWDTGVLDF.

This clone has just one count. The rearrangement links TRBV5-1 to TRBJ2-3; D may be TRBD1 or TRBD2 (6 bases each). V lost 4 bases, J lost 10 bases, and 22 bases lay in between. This CDR3 comprises 15 residues. Germline V CDR1 and CDR2: SGHRS, YFSETQ. CDR3 sequence reads: CASSPPNGGGTPQYF. CDR3 in DNA: TGCGCCAGCAGCCCCCCTAACGGAGGGGGGACCCCGCAGTATTTT.

The gene calls are TRBV30 and TRBJ2-5; D perhaps matches TRBD2 (5 bases). V lost 2 bases, J lost 1 base, and 11 bases lay in between. Germline assignment: CDR1 GTSNPN and CDR2 SVGIG (reference sequence). The length of the CDR3 is 14 residues. CDR3 in amino acids: CAWSSGQAQETQYF. The CDR3 DNA sequence: TGTGCCTGGAGTAGCGGTCAGGCCCAAGAGACCCAGTACTTC.

The chain recombines TRBV28 with TRBJ2-3, with D possibly matching TRBD2 (5 bases). Germline CDR1 reads MDHEN; CDR2 reads SYDVKM. Deletions cut 4 bases from V and 2 bases from J, with 13 bases between. This CDR3 is 15 amino acids long. The DNA of the CDR3 is TGTGCCAGCAGTTCACCCACTAGTTACACAGATACGCAGTATTTT. Translation: CASSSPTSYTDTQYF. Supplemented by reference TRBV28 and TRBJ2-3, the full variable domain reads DVKVTQSSRYLVKRTGEKVFLECVQDMDHENMFWYRQDPGLGLRLIYFSYDVKMKEKGDIPEGYSVSREKKERFSLILESASTNQTSMYLCASSSPTSYTDTQYFGPGTRLTVL.

J is TRBJ1-4 and V is TRBV28; 7 bases match TRBD1. Germline CDR1 reads MDHEN; CDR2 reads SYDVKM. The CDR3 runs 15 residues. V dropped 4 bases and J dropped 5; count of bases not matched to a gene: 7. This CDR3 is CASSSGDSKNEKLFF. The CDR3 coding sequence is TGTGCCAGCAGTTCGGGGGACAGCAAAAATGAAAAACTGTTTTTT. The full variable domain, rest sourced from reference TRBV28 and TRBJ1-4, is DVKVTQSSRYLVKRTGEKVFLECVQDMDHENMFWYRQDPGLGLRLIYFSYDVKMKEKGDIPEGYSVSREKKERFSLILESASTNQTSMYLCASSSGDSKNEKLFFGSGTQLSVL.

The V call is TRBV5-6, the J call TRBJ1-1; a weak D match, TRBD1 (5 bases). The germline V and J ends were trimmed by 0 bases and 3 bases, with 15 bases remaining between them. Looked up from germline, CDR1 is SGHDT and CDR2 is YYEEEE. The CDR3 runs 16 residues. Here the CDR3 DNA reads TGTGCCAGCAGCTTGGCGTTTCAGGGAGTCGACACTGAAGCTTTCTTT. This sequence encodes CASSLAFQGVDTEAFF.

The chain is built from TRBV13 and TRBJ2-1; D unresolved. The CDR3 runs 15 residues. V lost 2 bases to trimming and J lost 3 bases, with 11 bases between them. Germline V gene data show CDR1 as PRHDT and CDR2 as FYEKMQ (reference sequence). The DNA of the CDR3 is TGTGCCAGCAGCTTATACTCGCGGTTCTACAATGAGCAGTTCTTC. It encodes CASSLYSRFYNEQFF.

CDR3 sequence: CASTTSGNTGELFF. In nucleotides, the CDR3 is TGTGCCAGCACCACGTCGGGGAACACCGGGGAGCTGTTTTTT. The chain uses TRBV6-5 and TRBJ2-2, with D uncertain. Germline assignment: CDR1 MNHEY and CDR2 SVGAGI. The CDR3 sequence is 14 residues long. Trimming cost V 7 bases and J 1 base, with 10 bases left between them.

The rearrangement uses TRBV2 and TRBJ2-1, with 7 nucleotides matching TRBD1. This CDR3 region has 15 residues. From germline, CDR1 is SNHLY and CDR2 FYNNEI. Trimming at V came to 2 bases and at J to 4 bases, leaving 5 bases not matched to a gene. CDR3 region: CASSERGGGYNEQFF. The CDR3 DNA follows: TGTGCCAGCAGTGAACGAGGGGGCGGGTACAATGAGCAGTTCTTC.

The chain is built from TRBV9 and TRBJ1-4; D is perhaps TRBD1 (6 bases). The CDR3 totals 15 residues. Trimming left V 0 bases short and J 3 bases short, with 9 bases between. Looked up from germline, CDR1 is SGDLS and CDR2 is YYNGEE. Here the CDR3 reads CASSVVEGANEKLFF. For the CDR3, the DNA is TGTGCCAGCAGCGTAGTTGAGGGGGCTAATGAAAAACTGTTTTTT.